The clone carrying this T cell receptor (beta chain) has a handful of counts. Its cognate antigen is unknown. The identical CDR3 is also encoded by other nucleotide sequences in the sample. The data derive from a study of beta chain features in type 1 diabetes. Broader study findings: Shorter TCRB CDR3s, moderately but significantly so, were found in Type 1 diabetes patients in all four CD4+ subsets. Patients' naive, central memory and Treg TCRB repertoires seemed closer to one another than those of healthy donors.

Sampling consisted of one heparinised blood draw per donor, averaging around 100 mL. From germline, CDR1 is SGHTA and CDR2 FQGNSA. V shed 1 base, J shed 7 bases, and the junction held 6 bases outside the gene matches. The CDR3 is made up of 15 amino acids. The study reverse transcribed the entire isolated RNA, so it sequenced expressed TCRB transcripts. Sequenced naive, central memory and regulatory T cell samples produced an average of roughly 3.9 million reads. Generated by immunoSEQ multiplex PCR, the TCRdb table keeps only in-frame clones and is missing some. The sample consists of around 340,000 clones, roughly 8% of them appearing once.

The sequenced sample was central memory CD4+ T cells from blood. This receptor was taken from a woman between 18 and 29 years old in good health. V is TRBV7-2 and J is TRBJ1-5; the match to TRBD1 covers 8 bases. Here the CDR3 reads CASSLGGTGGQPQHF. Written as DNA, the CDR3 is TGTGCCAGCAGCTTAGGGGGGACAGGAGGACAGCCCCAGCATTTT.